The clone carrying this T cell receptor (beta chain) has a single count. The antigen remains unidentified. The sample originates from a study of persistence of HIV-infected CD4 T cells. Overall study: A median of roughly 8 years of suppressive ART preceded sampling.

This nonspecific control used anti-CD3/anti-CD28 bead stimulation of CD4+ T cells. Sorting of responding CD4+ T cells relied on upregulated CD40 ligand together with CD69. Donors had undetectable plasma HIV-1 RNA, under 50 copies/mL, for 4+ years. The libraries were made with immunoSEQ version 4 in survey mode. Each sample used up to roughly 1 ug genomic DNA diluted to around 10 ng/uL. Sequencing was performed with immunoSEQ multiplex PCR; in TCRdb, only in-frame clones are kept and a portion is missing. The sample yields about 37,000 clones, roughly 86% seen once. Overall study results and limits: Antigen-responding cells were enriched for degenerate expanded CDR3beta sequences.

Per germline, CDR1 MNHNY and CDR2 SVGAGI (reference sequence). CDR3 length: 14 amino acids. V was clipped by 6 bases and J by 5 bases; unmatched bases: 7. The chain couples TRBV6-6 to TRBJ1-2; 9 bases are a match to TRBD1. This TCR was recovered from an adult man with HIV who was CMV-seropositive. The source was CD4+ T cells sorted from PBMCs after approximately 19-hour stimulation, collected from a patient who received antiretroviral therapy. The CDR3 DNA reads TGTGCCAGCAGACTACAGGGGGCGCGGTATGGCTACACCTTC. Protein sequence: CASRLQGARYGYTF.